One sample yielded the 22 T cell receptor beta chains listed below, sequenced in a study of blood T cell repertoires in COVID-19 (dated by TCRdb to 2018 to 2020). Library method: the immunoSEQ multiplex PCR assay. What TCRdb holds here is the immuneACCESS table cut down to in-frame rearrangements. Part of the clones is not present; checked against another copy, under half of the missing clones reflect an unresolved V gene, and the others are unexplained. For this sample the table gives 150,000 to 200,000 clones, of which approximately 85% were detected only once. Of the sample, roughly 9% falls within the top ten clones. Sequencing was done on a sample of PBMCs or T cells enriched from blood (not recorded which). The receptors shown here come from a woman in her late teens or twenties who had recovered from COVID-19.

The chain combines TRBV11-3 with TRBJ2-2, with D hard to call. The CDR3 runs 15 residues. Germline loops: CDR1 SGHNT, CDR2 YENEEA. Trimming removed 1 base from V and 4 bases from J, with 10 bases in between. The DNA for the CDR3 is TGTGCCAGCAGCTTAGTTAGCTTGAGCACCGGGGAGCTGTTTTTT. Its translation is CASSLVSLSTGELFF.

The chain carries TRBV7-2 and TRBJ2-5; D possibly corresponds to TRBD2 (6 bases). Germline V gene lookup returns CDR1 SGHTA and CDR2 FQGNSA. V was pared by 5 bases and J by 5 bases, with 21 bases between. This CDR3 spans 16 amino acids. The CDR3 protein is CASSPGTAARLETQYF. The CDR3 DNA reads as TGTGCCAGCAGCCCAGGGACTGCAGCAAGGCTGGAGACCCAGTACTTC.

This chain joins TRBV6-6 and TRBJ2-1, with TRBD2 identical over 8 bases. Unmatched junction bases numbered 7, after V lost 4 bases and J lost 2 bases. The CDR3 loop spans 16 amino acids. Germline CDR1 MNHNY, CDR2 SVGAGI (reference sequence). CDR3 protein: CASSSPPGGAYNEQFF. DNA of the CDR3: TGTGCCAGCAGTTCCCCCCCCGGGGGGGCCTACAATGAGCAGTTCTTC.

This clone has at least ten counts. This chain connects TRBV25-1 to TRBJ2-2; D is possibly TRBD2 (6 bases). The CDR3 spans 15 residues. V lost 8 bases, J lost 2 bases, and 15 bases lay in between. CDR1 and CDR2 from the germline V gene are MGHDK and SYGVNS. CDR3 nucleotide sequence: TGTGCCAGCGGAAAGGGGACTGACAACACCGGGGAGCTGTTTTTT. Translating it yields CASGKGTDNTGELFF.

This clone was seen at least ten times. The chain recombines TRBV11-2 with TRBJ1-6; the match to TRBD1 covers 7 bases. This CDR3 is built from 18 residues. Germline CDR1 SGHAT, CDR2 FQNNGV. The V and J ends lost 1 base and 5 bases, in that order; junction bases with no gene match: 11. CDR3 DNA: TGTGCCAGCAGCTTAGTCCAACAGGGGATCGGCGATAATTCACCCCTCCACTTT. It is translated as CASSLVQQGIGDNSPLHF.

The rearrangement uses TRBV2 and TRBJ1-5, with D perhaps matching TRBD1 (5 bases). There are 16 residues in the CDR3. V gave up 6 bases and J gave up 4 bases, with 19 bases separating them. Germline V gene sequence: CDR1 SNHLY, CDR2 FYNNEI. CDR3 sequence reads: CASSGGRGGSNQPQHF. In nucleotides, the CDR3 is TGTGCCAGCAGCGGCGGACGGGGGGGATCAAATCAGCCCCAGCATTTT.

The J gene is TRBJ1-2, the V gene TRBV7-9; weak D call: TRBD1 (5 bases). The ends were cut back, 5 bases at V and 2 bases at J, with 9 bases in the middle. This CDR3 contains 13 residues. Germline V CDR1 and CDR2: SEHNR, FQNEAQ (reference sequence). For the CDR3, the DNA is TGTGCCAGCAGCCCGACAGTAAACTATGGCTACACCTTC. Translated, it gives CASSPTVNYGYTF.

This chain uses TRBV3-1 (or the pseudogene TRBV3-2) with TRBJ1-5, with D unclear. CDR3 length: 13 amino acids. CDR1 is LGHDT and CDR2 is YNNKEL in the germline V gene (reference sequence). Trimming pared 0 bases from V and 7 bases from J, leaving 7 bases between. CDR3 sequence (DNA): TGTGCCAGCAGCCAAGATCGGTGGCAGCCCCAGCATTTT. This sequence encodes CASSQDRWQPQHF.

For the CDR3, the DNA is TGCGCCAGCAGTCACCGACCTTTAGTAAGCGGGAGGTCCTACGAGCAGTACTTC. This gives the protein CASSHRPLVSGRSYEQYF. The V and J genes are TRBV23-1 and TRBJ2-7; 9 nucleotides agree with TRBD2. TRBV23-1 is reported as an ORF; its role is uncertain. The CDR3 is 18 residues long. The trim removed 3 bases at V and 1 base at J, leaving 13 bases unmatched.

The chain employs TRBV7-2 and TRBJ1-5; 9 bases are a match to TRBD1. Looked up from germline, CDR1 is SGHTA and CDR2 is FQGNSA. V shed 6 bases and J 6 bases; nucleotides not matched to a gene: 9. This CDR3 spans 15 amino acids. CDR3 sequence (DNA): TGTGCCAGCAGTAGGAACAGGGGGCAGGGTCAGCCCCAGCATTTT. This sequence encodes CASSRNRGQGQPQHF.

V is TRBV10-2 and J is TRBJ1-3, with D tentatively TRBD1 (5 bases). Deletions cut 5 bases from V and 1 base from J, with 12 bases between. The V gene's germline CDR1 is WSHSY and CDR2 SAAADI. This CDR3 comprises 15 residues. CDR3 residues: CASSNRNPSGNTIYF. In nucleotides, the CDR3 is TGCGCCAGCAGTAACAGGAACCCTTCTGGAAACACCATATATTTT.

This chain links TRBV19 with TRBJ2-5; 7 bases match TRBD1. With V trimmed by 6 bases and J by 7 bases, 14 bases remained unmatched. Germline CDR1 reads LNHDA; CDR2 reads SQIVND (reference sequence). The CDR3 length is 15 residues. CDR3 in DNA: TGTGCCAGTAGCGGGACAGCGATAGGGGTGTGGACCCAGTACTTC. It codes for CASSGTAIGVWTQYF. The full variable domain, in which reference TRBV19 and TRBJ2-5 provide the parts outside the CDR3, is DGGITQSPKYLFRKEGQNVTLSCEQNLNHDAMYWYRQDPGQGLRLIYYSQIVNDFQKGDIAEGYSVSREKKESFPLTVTSAQKNPTAFYLCASSGTAIGVWTQYFGPGTRLLVL.

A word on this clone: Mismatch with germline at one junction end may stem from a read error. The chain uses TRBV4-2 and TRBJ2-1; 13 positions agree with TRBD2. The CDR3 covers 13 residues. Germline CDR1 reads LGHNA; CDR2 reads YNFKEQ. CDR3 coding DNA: TGTGCCAGCAGCCAAGGACTAGCGGGGGGCACCCTCTTC. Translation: CASSQGLAGGTLF.

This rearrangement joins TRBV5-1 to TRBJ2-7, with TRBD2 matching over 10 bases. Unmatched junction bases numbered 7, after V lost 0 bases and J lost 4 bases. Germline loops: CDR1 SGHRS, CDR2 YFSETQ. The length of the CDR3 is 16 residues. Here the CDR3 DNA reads TGCGCCAGCAGCTTGGATGCTAGCGGGGGAACGTACGAGCAGTACTTC. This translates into CASSLDASGGTYEQYF.

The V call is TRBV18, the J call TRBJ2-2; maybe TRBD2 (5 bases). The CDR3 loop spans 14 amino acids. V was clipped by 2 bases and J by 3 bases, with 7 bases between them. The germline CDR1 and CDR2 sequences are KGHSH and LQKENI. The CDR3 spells CASSPRRDTGELFF. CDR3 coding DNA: TGTGCCAGCTCACCAAGGCGGGACACCGGGGAGCTGTTTTTT. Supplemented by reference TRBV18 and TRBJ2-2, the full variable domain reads NAGVMQNPRHLVRRRGQEARLRCSPMKGHSHVYWYRQLPEEGLKFMVYLQKENIIDESGMPKERFSAEFPKEGPSILRIQQVVRGDSAAYFCASSPRRDTGELFFGEGSRLTVL.

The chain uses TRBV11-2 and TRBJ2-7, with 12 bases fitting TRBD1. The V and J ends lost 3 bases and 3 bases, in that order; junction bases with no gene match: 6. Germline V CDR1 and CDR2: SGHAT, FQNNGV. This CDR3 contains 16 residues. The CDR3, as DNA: TGTGCCAGCAGCTTGGCCGGGACAGGGGGCTTCTACGAGCAGTACTTC. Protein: CASSLAGTGGFYEQYF.

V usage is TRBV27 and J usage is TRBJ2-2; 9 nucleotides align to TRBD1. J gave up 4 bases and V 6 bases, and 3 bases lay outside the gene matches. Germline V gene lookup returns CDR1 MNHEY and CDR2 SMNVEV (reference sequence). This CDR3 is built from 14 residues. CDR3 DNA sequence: TGTGCCAGCAGGGGACAGGGCAGCACCGGGGAGCTGTTTTTT. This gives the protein CASRGQGSTGELFF.

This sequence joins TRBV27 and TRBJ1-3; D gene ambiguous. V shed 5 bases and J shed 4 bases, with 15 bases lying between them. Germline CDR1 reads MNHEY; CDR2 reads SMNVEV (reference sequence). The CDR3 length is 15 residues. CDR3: CASSPSTPLGNTIYF. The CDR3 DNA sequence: TGTGCCAGCAGTCCTAGTACACCCTTGGGAAACACCATATATTTT.

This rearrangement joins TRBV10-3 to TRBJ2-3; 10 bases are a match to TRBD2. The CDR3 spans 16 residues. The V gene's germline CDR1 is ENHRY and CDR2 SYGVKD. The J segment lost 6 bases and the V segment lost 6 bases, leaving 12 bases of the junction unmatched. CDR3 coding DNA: TGTGCCATCAGCGAGCGGTTAGCGGGGGGCTCGGATACGCAGTATTTT. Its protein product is CAISERLAGGSDTQYF.

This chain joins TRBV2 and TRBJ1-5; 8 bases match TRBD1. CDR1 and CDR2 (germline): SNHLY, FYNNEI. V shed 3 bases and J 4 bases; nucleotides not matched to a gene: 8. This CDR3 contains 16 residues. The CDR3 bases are TGTGCCAGCAGTGATCGTGACAGGGGAGGGAATCAGCCCCAGCATTTT. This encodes CASSDRDRGGNQPQHF.

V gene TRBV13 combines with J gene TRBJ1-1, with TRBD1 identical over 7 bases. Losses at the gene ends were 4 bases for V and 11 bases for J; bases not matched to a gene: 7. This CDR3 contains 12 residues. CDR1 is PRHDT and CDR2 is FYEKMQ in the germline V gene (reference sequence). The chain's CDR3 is CASSSRQGGAFF. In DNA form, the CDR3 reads TGTGCCAGCAGCTCCAGACAGGGAGGTGCTTTCTTT. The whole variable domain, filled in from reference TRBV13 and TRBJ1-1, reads AAGVIQSPRHLIKEKRETATLKCYPIPRHDTVYWYQQGPGQDPQFLISFYEKMQSDKGSIPDRFSAQQFSDYHSELNMSSLELGDSALYFCASSSRQGGAFFGQGTRLTVV.

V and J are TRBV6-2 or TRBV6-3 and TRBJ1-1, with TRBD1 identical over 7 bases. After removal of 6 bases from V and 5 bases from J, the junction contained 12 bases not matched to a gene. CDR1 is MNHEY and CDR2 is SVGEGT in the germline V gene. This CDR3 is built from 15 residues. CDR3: CASSRGAGGSTEAFF. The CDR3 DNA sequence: TGTGCCAGCAGCCGGGGAGCAGGGGGATCGACTGAAGCTTTCTTT.